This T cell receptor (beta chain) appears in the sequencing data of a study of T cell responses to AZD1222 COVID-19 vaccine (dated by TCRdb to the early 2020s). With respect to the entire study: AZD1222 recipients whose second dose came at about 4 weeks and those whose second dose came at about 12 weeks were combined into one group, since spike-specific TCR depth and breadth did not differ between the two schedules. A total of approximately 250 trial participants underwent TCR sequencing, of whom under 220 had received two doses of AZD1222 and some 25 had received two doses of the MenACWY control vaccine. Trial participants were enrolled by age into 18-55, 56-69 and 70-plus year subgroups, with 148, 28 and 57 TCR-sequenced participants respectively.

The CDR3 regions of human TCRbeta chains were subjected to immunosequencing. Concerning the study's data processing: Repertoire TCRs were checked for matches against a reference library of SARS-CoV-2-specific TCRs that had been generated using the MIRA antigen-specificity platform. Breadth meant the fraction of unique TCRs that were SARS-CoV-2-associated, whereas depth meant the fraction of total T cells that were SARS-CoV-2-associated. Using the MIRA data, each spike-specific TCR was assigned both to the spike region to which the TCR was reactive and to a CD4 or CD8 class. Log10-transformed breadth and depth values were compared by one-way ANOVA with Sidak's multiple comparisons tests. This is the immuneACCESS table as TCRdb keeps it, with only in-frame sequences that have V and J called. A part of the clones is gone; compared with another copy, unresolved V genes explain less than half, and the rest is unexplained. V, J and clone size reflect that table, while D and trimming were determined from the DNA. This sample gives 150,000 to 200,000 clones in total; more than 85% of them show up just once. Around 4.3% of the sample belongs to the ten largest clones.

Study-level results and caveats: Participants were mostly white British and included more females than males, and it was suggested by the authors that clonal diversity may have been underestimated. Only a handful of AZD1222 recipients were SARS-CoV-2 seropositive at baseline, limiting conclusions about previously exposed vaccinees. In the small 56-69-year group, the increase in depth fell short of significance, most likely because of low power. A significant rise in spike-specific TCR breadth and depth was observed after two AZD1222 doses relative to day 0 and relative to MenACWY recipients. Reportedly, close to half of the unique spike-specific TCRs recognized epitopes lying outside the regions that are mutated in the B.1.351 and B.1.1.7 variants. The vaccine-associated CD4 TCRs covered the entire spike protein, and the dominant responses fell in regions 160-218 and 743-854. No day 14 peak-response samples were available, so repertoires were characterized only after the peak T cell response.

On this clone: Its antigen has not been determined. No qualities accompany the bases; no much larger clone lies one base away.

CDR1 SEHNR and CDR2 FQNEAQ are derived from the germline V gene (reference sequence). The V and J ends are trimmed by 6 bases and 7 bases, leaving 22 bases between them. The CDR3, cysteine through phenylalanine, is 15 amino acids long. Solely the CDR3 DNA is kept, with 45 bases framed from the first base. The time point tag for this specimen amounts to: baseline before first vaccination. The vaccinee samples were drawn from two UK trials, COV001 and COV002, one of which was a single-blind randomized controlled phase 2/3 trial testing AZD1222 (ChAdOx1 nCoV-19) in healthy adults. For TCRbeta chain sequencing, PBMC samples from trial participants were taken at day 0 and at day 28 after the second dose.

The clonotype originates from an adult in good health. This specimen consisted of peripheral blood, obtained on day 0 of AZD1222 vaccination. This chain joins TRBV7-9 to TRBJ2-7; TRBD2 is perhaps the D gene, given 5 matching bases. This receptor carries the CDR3 CASRSEGVGLREQYF. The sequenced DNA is TGTGCCAGCAGATCAGAGGGTGTAGGGTTGAGGGAGCAGTACTTC. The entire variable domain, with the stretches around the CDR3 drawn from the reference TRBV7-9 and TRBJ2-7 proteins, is DTGVSQNPRHKITKRGQNVTFRCDPISEHNRLYWYRQTLGQGPEFLTYFQNEAQLEKSRLLSDRFSAERPKGSFSTLEIQRTEQGDSAMYLCASRSEGVGLREQYFGPGTRLTVT.